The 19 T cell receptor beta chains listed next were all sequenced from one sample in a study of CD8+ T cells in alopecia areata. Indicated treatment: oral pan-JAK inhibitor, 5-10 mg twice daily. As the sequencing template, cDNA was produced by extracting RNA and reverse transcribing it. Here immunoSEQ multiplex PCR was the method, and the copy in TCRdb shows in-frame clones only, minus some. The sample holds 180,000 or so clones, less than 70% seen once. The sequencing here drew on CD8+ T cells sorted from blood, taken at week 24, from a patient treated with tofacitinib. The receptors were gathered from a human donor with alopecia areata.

The CDR3, as DNA: TGCGCCAGCAGCTTCCGCGGCTCCTCGATGGAGGCGTCGGAGTCGGTAGATACGCAGTATTTT. Translation gives CASSFRGSSMEASESVDTQYF. The chain uses TRBV5-1 and TRBJ2-3; D may be TRBD2 (5 bases). Between the trimmed V and J ends, which lost 2 bases and 5 bases, there was a span of 33 bases. The CDR3 spans 21 residues. The germline CDR1 and CDR2 sequences are SGHRS and YFSETQ.

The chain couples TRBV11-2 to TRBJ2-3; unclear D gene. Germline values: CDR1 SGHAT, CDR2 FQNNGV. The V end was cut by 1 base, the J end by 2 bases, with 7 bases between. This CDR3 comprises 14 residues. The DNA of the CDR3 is TGTGCCAGCAGCTTAGGAAGGGCCACAGATACGCAGTATTTT. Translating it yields CASSLGRATDTQYF.

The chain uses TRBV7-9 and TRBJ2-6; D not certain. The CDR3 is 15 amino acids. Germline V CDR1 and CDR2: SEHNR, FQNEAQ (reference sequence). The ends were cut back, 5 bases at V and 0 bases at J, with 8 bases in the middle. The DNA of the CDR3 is TGTGCCAGCAGCCCGCGAATCTCTGGGGCCAACGTCCTGACTTTC. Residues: CASSPRISGANVLTF. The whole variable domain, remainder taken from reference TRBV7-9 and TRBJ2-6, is DTGVSQNPRHKITKRGQNVTFRCDPISEHNRLYWYRQTLGQGPEFLTYFQNEAQLEKSRLLSDRFSAERPKGSFSTLEIQRTEQGDSAMYLCASSPRISGANVLTFGAGSRLTVL.

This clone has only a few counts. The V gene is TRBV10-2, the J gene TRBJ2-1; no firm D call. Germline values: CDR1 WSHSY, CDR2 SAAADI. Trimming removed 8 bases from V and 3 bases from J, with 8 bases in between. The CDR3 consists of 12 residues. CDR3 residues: CASGINYNEQFF. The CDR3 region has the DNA TGCGCCAGCGGAATAAACTACAATGAGCAGTTCTTC.

CDR3 in amino acids: CASSQLTGQGGSGANVLTF. The DNA of the CDR3 is TGCGCCAGCAGCCAATTAACAGGACAGGGAGGCTCTGGGGCCAACGTCCTGACTTTC. V is TRBV4-3 and J is TRBJ2-6, with 8 nucleotides matching TRBD1. The CDR3 is 19 residues long. CDR1 is LGHNA, CDR2 YSLEER, per germline. V lost 2 bases to trimming and J lost 0 bases; unmatched junction nucleotides: 9.

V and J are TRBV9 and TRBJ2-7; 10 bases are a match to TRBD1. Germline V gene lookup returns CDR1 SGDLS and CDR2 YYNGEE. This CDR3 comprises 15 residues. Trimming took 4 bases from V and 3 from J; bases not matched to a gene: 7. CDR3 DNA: TGTGCCAGCAGCTTCGCCGGGACAGGGGACTACGAGCAGTACTTC. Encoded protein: CASSFAGTGDYEQYF.

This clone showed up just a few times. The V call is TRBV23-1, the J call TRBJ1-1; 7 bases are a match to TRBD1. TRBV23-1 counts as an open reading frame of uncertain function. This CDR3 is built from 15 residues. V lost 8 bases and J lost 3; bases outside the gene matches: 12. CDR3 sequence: CASGSPGQLDTEAFF. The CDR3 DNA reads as TGCGCCAGCGGCTCACCGGGACAGCTTGACACTGAAGCTTTCTTT.

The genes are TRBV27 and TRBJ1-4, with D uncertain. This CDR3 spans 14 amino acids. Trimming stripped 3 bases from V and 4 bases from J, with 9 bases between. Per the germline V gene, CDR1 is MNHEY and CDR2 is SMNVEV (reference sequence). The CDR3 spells CASSFGSLNEKLFF. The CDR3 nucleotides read TGTGCCAGCAGTTTTGGAAGCCTTAATGAAAAACTGTTTTTT.

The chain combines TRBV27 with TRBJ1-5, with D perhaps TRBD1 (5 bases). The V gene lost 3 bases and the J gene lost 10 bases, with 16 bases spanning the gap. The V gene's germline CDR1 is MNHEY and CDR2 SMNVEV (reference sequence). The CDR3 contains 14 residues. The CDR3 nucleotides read TGTGCCAGCAGTTTGAGGCAGGGATATGTACCCCAGCATTTT. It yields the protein CASSLRQGYVPQHF.

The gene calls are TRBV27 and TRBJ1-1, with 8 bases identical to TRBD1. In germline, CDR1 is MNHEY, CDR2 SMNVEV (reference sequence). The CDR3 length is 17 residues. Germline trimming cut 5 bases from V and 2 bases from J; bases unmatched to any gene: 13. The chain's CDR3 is CASSLSYGDRSNTEAFF. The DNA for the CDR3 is TGTGCCAGCAGTCTCTCCTATGGGGACAGGAGTAACACTGAAGCTTTCTTT.

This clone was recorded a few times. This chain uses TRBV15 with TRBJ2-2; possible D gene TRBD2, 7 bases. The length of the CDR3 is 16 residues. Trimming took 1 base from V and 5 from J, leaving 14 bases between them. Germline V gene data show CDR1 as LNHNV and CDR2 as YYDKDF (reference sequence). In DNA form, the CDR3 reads TGTGCCACCAGCAGAGCCCGGGGGGCAGAAACCGGGGAGCTGTTTTTT. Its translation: CATSRARGAETGELFF.

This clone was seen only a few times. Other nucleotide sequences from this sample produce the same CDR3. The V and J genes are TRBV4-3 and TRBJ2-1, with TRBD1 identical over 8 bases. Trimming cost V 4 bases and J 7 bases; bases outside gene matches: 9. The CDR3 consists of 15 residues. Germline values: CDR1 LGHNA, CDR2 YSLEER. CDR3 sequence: CASSPSGYRGNEQFF. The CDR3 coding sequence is TGCGCCAGCAGCCCATCAGGCTACAGGGGGAATGAGCAGTTCTTC.

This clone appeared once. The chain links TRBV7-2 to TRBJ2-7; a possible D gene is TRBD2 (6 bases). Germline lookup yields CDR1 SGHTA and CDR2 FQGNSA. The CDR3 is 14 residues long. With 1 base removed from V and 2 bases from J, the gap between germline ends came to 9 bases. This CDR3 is CASSLGGLTYEQYF. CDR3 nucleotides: TGTGCCAGCAGCTTAGGGGGACTTACCTACGAGCAGTACTTC.

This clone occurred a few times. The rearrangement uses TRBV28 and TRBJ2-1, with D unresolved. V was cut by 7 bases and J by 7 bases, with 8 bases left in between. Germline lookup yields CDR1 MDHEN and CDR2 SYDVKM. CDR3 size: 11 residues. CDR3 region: CASTVLNEQFF. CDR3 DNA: TGTGCCAGCACGGTTTTGAATGAGCAGTTCTTC.

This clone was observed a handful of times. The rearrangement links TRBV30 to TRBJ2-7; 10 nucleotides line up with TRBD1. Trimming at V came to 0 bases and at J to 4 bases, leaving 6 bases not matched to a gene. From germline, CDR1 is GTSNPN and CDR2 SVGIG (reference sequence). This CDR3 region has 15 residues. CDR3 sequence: CAWSVGWDRGYEQYF. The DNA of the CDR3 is TGTGCCTGGAGTGTAGGGTGGGACAGGGGATACGAGCAGTACTTC.

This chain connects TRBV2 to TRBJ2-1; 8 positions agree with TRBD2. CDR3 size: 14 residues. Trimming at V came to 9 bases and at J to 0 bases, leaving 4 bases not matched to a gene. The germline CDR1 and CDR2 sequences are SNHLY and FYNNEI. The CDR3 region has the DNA TGTGCCAGAAGAGGGACTAGCTCCTACAATGAGCAGTTCTTC. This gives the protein CARRGTSSYNEQFF.

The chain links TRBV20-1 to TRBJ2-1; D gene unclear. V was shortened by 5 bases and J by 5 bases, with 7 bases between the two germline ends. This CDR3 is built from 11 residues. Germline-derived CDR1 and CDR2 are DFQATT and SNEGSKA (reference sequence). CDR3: CSADGDNEQFF. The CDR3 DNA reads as TGCAGTGCTGATGGGGACAATGAGCAGTTCTTC.

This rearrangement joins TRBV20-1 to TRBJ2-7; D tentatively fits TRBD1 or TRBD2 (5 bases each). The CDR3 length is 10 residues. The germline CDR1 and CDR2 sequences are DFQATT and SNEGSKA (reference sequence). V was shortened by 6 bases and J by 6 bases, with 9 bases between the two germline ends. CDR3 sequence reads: CSAERGEQYF. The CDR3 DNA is TGCAGTGCCGAGAGGGGCGAGCAGTACTTC.

CDR3 sequence: CASSPGQGPYEQYF. Here the CDR3 DNA reads TGTGCCAGCAGCCCGGGACAGGGACCCTACGAGCAGTACTTC. The chain recombines TRBV7-6 with TRBJ2-7, with TRBD1 identical over 9 bases. Germline V gene data show CDR1 as SGHVS and CDR2 as FNYEAQ. This CDR3 region has 14 residues. V lost 5 bases and J lost 2; bases outside the gene matches: 4.